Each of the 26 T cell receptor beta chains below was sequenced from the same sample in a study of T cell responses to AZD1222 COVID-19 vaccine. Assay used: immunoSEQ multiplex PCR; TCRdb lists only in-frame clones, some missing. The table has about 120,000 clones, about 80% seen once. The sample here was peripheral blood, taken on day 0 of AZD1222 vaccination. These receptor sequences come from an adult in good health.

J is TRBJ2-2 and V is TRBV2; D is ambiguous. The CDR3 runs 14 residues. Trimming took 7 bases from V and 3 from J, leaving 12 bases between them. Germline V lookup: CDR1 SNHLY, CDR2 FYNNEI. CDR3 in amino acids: CASTTEVHTGELFF. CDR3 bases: TGTGCCAGCACGACCGAGGTCCACACCGGGGAGCTGTTTTTT. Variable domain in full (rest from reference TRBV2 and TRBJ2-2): EPEVTQTPSHQVTQMGQEVILRCVPISNHLYFYWYRQILGQKVEFLVSFYNNEISEKSEIFDDQFSVERPDGSNFTLKIRSTKLEDSAMYFCASTTEVHTGELFFGEGSRLTVL.

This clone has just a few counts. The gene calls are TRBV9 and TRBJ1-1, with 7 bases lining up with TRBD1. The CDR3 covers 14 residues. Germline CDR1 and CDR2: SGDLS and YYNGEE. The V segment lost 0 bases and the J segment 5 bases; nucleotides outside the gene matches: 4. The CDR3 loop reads CASSVAYRGTEAFF. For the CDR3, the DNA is TGTGCCAGCAGCGTAGCGTACAGGGGAACTGAAGCTTTCTTT.

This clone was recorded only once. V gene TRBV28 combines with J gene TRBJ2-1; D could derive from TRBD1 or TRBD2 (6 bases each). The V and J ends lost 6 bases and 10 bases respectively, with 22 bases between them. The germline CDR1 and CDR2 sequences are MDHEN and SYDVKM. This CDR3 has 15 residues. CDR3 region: CASRETSGGLREQFF. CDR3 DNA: TGTGCCAGCAGGGAAACTAGTGGGGGGCTTAGGGAGCAGTTCTTC.

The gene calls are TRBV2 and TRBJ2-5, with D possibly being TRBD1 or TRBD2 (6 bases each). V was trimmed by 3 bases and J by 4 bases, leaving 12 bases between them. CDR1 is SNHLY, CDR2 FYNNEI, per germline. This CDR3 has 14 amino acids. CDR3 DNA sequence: TGTGCCAGCAGTGAGCTGGGGGGCCCAGAGACCCAGTACTTC. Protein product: CASSELGGPETQYF.

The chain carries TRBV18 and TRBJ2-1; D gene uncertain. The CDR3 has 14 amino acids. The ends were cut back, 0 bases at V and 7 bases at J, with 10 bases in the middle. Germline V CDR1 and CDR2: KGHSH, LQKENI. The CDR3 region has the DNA TGTGCCAGCTCACCACCGGGAATAGAGAATGAGCAGTTCTTC. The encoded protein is CASSPPGIENEQFF.

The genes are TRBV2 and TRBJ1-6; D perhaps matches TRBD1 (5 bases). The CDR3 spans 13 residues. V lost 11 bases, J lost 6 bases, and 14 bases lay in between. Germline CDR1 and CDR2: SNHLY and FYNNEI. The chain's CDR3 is CACGPGPNSPLHF. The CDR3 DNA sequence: TGTGCCTGTGGTCCGGGGCCTAATTCACCCCTCCACTTT.

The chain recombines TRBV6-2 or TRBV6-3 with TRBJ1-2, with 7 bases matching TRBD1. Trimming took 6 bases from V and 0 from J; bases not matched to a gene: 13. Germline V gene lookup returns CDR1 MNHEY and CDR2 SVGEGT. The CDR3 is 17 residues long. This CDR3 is CASSWWDSYLTNYGYTF. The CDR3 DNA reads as TGTGCCAGCAGCTGGTGGGACAGCTACTTAACTAACTATGGCTACACCTTC.

The CDR3 sequence is CASTLNNSPLHF. As DNA, the CDR3 is TGTGCCAGCACCCTCAATAATTCACCCCTCCACTTT. The chain couples TRBV28 to TRBJ1-6; no clear D gene. CDR1 and CDR2 (germline): MDHEN, SYDVKM. This CDR3 spans 12 amino acids. V lost 7 bases to trimming and J lost 5 bases, with 6 bases between them.

The CDR3 DNA reads TGTGCCAGCAGCAACCACAGGGACAGCGCCTACGAGCAGTACTTC. The encoded protein is CASSNHRDSAYEQYF. V is TRBV7-2 and J is TRBJ2-7, with 7 positions matching TRBD1. This CDR3 spans 15 amino acids. The junction had 9 bases not matched to a gene; V was cut back by 5 bases and J by 2 bases. CDR1 SGHTA and CDR2 FQGNSA come from the germline V gene.

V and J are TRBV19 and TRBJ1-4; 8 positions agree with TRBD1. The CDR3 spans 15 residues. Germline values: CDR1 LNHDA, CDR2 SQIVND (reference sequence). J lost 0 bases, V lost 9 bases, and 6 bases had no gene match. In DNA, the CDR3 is TGTGCCAGCGCCAGACAGGGGACAACTAATGAAAAACTGTTTTTT. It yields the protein CASARQGTTNEKLFF. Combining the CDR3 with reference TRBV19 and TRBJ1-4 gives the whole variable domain DGGITQSPKYLFRKEGQNVTLSCEQNLNHDAMYWYRQDPGQGLRLIYYSQIVNDFQKGDIAEGYSVSREKKESFPLTVTSAQKNPTAFYLCASARQGTTNEKLFFGSGTQLSVL.

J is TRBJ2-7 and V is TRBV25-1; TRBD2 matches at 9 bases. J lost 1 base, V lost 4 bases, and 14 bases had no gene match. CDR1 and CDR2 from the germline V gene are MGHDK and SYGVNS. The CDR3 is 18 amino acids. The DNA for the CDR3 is TGTGCCAGCAGTGCGAGACTGGGGCTAGCGGGACTTTCCTACGAGCAGTACTTC. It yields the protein CASSARLGLAGLSYEQYF.

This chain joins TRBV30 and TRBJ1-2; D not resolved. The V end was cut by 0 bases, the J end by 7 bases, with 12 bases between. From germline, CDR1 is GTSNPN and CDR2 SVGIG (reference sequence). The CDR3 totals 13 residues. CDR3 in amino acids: CAWSVVPSRGYTF. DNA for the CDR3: TGTGCCTGGAGTGTAGTGCCCTCCCGTGGCTACACCTTC.

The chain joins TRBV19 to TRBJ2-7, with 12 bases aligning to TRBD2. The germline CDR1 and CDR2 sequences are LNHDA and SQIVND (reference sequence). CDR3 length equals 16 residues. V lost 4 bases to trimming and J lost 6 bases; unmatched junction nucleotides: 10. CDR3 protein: CASSKLTSGSPREQYF. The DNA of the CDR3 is TGTGCCAGTAGTAAGCTGACTAGCGGGAGCCCCCGCGAGCAGTACTTC.

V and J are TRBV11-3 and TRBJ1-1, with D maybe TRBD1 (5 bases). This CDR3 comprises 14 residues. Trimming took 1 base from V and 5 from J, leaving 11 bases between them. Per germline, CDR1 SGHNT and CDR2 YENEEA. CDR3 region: CASSLAGGGTEAFF. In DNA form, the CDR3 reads TGTGCCAGCAGCTTAGCCGGGGGAGGGACTGAAGCTTTCTTT.

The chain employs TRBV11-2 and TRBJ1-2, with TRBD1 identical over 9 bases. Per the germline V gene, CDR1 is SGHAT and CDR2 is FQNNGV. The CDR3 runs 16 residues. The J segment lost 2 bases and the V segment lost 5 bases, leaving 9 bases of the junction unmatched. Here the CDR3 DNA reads TGTGCCAGCAGCGCACAGGGGGCAGGATCCAACTATGGCTACACCTTC. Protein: CASSAQGAGSNYGYTF.

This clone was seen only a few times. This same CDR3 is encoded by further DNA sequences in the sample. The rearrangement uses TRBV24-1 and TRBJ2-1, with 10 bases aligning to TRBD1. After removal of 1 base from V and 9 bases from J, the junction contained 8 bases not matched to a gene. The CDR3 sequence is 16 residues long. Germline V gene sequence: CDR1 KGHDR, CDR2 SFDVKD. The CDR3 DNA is TGTGCCACCAGTGATTTAGGGACAGGGGATGAAGTTGAGCAGTTCTTC. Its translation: CATSDLGTGDEVEQFF.

CDR3 sequence: CASTTYWIDEQFF. In DNA form, the CDR3 reads TGTGCCAGCACCACCTATTGGATCGATGAGCAGTTCTTC. The chain employs TRBV28 and TRBJ2-1, with unresolved D. There are 13 residues in the CDR3. V was clipped by 7 bases and J by 8 bases, with 15 bases between them. Looked up from germline, CDR1 is MDHEN and CDR2 is SYDVKM. Combining the CDR3 with reference TRBV28 and TRBJ2-1 gives the whole variable domain DVKVTQSSRYLVKRTGEKVFLECVQDMDHENMFWYRQDPGLGLRLIYFSYDVKMKEKGDIPEGYSVSREKKERFSLILESASTNQTSMYLCASTTYWIDEQFFGPGTRLTVL.

CDR3 loop: CASSRWAGGQYF. CDR3 in DNA: TGTGCCAGCAGCCGGTGGGCGGGAGGGCAGTACTTC. This sequence joins TRBV12-3 or TRBV12-4 and TRBJ2-7; 8 bases match TRBD2. CDR3 length: 12 amino acids. The trim removed 6 bases at V and 9 bases at J, leaving 7 bases unmatched.

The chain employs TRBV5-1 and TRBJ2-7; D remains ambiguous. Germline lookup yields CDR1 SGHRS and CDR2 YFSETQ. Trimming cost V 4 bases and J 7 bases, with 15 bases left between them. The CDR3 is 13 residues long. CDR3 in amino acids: CASSPPAGREQYF. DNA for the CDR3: TGCGCCAGCAGCCCACCAGCAGGCCGTGAGCAGTACTTC.

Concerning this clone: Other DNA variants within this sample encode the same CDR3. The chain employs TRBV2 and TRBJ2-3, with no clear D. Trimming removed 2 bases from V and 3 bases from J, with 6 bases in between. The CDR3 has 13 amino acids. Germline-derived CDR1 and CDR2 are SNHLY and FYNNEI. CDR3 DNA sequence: TGTGCCAGCAGTGAACTAGTAACAGATACGCAGTATTTT. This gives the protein CASSELVTDTQYF.

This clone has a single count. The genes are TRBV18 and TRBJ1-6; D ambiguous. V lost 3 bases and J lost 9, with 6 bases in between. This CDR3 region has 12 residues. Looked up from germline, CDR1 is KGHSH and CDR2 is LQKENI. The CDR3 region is CASSPSVSPLHF. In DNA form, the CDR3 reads TGTGCCAGCTCACCGTCAGTTTCACCCCTCCACTTT.

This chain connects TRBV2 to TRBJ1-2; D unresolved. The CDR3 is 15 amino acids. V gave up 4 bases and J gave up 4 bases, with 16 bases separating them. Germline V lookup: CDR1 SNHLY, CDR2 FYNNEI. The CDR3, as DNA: TGTGCCAGCAGTGCCGAGACTTCAGCATTCTATGGCTACACCTTC. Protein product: CASSAETSAFYGYTF. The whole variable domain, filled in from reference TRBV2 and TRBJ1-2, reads EPEVTQTPSHQVTQMGQEVILRCVPISNHLYFYWYRQILGQKVEFLVSFYNNEISEKSEIFDDQFSVERPDGSNFTLKIRSTKLEDSAMYFCASSAETSAFYGYTFGSGTRLTVV.

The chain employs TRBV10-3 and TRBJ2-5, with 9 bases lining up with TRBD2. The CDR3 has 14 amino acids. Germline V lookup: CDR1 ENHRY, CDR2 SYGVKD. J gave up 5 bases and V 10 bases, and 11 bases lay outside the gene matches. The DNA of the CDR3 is TGTGCCACTGCGATAGCGGGAGTTCGGGAGACCCAGTACTTC. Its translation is CATAIAGVRETQYF.

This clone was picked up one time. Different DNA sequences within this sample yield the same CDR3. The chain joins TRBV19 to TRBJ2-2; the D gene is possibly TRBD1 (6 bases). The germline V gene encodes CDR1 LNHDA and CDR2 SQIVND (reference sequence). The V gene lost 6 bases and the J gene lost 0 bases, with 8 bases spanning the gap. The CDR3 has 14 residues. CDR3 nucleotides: TGTGCCAGTAGGGCAGGGGCGAACACCGGGGAGCTGTTTTTT. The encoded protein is CASRAGANTGELFF.

The CDR3 loop reads CASSKDGANTGELFF. Here the CDR3 DNA reads TGCGCCAGCAGCAAGGACGGAGCGAACACCGGGGAGCTGTTTTTT. The chain couples TRBV5-1 to TRBJ2-2, with unresolved D. The CDR3 is made up of 15 amino acids. Germline V gene sequence: CDR1 SGHRS, CDR2 YFSETQ. The V and J ends lost 4 bases and 0 bases respectively, with 10 bases between them.

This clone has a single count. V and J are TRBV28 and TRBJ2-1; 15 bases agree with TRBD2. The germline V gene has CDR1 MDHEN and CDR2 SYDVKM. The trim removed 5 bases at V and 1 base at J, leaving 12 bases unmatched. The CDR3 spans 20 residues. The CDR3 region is CASSRRFGLAGGTSYNEQFF. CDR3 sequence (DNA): TGTGCCAGCAGTCGCCGCTTCGGACTAGCGGGGGGGACGTCCTACAATGAGCAGTTCTTC.